Included here is one T cell receptor beta chain sequence, with context. In the authors' workflow: Estimation of nucleated cell counts relied on the amplification of reference gene primers. Sequenced by immunoSEQ multiplex PCR; TCRdb stores in-frame clones only, minus some. That table is the source of V, J and clone size, and D and trimming were worked out from the DNA. Seen here are approximately 150,000 clones, roughly 87% observed once, and the top ten hold about 5%. This record comes from a study of blood T cell repertoires in COVID-19. Across the whole study: COVID-19 samples from acute and convalescent phases originated in the United States, Italy and Spain. The cDNA or gDNA used as material had been derived from T cells, B-cell-depleted T cells, or PBMCs.

V was clipped by 7 bases and J by 5 bases, with 18 bases between them. Germline CDR1 is SGHRS and CDR2 is YFSETQ. The CDR3 is 14 amino acids. This receptor was identified in a human donor in a cohort sampled during active COVID-19. The sequenced sample consisted of peripheral blood. This chain connects TRBV5-1 to TRBJ2-5; D is possibly TRBD2 (6 bases). The CDR3 DNA reads TGCGCCAGCTCGTTCGGGGCGGGAATGGAGACCCAGTACTTC. It is translated as CASSFGAGMETQYF. Supplemented by reference TRBV5-1 and TRBJ2-5, the full variable domain reads KAGVTQTPRYLIKTRGQQVTLSCSPISGHRSVSWYQQTPGQGLQFLFEYFSETQRNKGNFPGRFSGRQFSNSRSEMNVSTLELGDSALYLCASSFGAGMETQYFGPGTRLLVL.